This TCR beta chain was identified during a study of blood T cell repertoires in COVID-19. On the study more broadly: Both acute and convalescent COVID-19 samples were obtained from the United States, Italy and Spain.

Clinical history as reported by participants underpinned cohort assignment. As processed by the authors: Scientists estimated how many nucleated cells there were by amplifying reference gene primers. Measured with immunoSEQ multiplex PCR; TCRdb has only the in-frame clones, and not every one. The V and J calls and the clone size are those of that table, but D and trimming were determined from the DNA. The sample has about 200,000 clones, 86% seen once. This TCR was sampled from a middle-aged man with acute COVID-19. Material: PBMCs or T cells enriched from blood (not recorded which).

CDR3 loop: CASSPTETPLNEQFF. The CDR3 DNA is TGTGCCAGCAGCCCGACGGAGACTCCGCTGAATGAGCAGTTCTTC. This sequence joins TRBV7-6 and TRBJ2-1; no clear D gene. Trimming took 5 bases from V and 7 from J, leaving 18 bases between them. The CDR3 is 15 amino acids. Germline CDR1 reads SGHVS; CDR2 reads FNYEAQ.